This T cell receptor (beta chain) was sequenced during a study of cytomegalovirus exposure and HLA in healthy donors. About the research overall: From donors who were HLA-typed, an early data release held 80 million or so unique TCRs. Findings and caveats of the study: Among donors in an Asian-associated ancestry cluster, a later analysis reportedly found fewer N-insertions than the roughly 680-donor mean. It was confirmed in vitro that three of the CMV-associated chains were specific for CMV antigens.

The J segment lost 1 base and the V segment lost 5 bases, leaving 6 bases of the junction unmatched. The CDR3 is 15 residues long. The germline gives CDR1 SGHAT, CDR2 FQNNGV. Donors sampled were nominally healthy, though unrecorded immune exposures were likely. Concerning this clone: Its antigen is still unknown.

PCR employed 60 Vbeta and 13 Jbeta primers. Profiling relied on immunoSEQ multiplex PCR, and the TCRdb table lists in-frame clones only, not all of them. The table lists about 160,000 clones, around 80% of them singletons, with 6.3% in the top ten. The sequenced sample was PBMCs. This sequence was found in a male donor in good health and CMV-seropositive. J is TRBJ2-5 and V is TRBV11-2; 8 nucleotides agree with TRBD2. CDR3 bases: TGTGCCAGCAGCCCCTCCCTAGCGGGCCAAGAGACCCAGTACTTC. It is translated as CASSPSLAGQETQYF. Variable domain in full (rest from reference TRBV11-2 and TRBJ2-5): EAGVAQSPRYKIIEKRQSVAFWCNPISGHATLYWYQQILGQGPKLLIQFQNNGVVDDSQLPKDRFSAERLKGVDSTLKIQPAKLEDSAVYLCASSPSLAGQETQYFGPGTRLLVL.